This T cell receptor beta chain comes out of a study of early T cells in non-severe SARS-CoV-2 infection. Each single cDNA molecule received a unique molecular identifier. TCRdb called the 5' RACE reads again in MiXCR, with one record for every CDR3 protein. The sample holds tens of thousands of distinct CDR3 sequences, roughly a tenth seen once. V dropped 10 bases and J dropped 10 bases, with 19 bases sitting between them. The CDR3 covers 12 residues. The specimen was whole blood, collected at baseline. The sequence came from an adult who was a healthcare worker with PCR-confirmed SARS-CoV-2 infection or an uninfected control (not recorded which). This chain joins TRBV12-3 or TRBV12-4 and TRBJ1-1; TRBD1 might be the D (5 bases). This CDR3 is CAISAPQQAAFF. CDR3 DNA sequence: TGTGCCATCTCAGCGCCCCAACAGGCAGCTTTCTTT.